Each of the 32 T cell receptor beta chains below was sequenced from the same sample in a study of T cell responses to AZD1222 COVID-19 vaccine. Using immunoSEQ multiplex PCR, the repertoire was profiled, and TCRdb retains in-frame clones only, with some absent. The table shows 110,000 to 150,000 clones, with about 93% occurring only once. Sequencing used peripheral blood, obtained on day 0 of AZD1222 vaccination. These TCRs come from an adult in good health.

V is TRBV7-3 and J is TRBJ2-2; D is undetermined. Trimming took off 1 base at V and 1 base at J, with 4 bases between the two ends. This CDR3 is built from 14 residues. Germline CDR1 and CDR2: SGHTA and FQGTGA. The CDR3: CASSLMGNTGELFF. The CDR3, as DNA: TGTGCCAGCAGCTTAATGGGGAACACCGGGGAGCTGTTTTTT.

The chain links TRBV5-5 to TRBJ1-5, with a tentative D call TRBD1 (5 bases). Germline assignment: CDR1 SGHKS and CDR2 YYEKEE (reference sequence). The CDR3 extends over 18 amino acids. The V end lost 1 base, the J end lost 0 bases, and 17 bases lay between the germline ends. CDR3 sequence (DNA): TGTGCCAGCAGCTTGAGGGGCGAAGGAGTCCATAGCAATCAGCCCCAGCATTTT. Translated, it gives CASSLRGEGVHSNQPQHF.

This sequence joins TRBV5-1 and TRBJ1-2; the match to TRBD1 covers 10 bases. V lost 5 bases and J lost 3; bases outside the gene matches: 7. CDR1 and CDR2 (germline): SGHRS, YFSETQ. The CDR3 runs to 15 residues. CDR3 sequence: CASRWWTGGDYGYTF. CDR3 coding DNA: TGCGCCAGCAGGTGGTGGACAGGGGGGGACTATGGCTACACCTTC. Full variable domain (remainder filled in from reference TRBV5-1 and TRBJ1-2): KAGVTQTPRYLIKTRGQQVTLSCSPISGHRSVSWYQQTPGQGLQFLFEYFSETQRNKGNFPGRFSGRQFSNSRSEMNVSTLELGDSALYLCASRWWTGGDYGYTFGSGTRLTVV.

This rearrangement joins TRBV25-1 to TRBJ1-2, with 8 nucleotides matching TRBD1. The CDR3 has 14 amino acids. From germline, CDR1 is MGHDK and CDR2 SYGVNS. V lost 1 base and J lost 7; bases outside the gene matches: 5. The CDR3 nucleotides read TGTGCCAGCAGTGAATCAGGGGGCCATTTTGGCTACACCTTC. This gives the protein CASSESGGHFGYTF.

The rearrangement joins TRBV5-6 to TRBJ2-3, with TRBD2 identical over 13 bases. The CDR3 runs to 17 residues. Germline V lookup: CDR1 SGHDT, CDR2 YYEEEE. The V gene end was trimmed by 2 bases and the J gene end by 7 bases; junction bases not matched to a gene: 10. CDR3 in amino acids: CASSFTVGTSGTYTQYF. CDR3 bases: TGTGCCAGCAGCTTTACGGTCGGGACTAGCGGGACGTATACGCAGTATTTT.

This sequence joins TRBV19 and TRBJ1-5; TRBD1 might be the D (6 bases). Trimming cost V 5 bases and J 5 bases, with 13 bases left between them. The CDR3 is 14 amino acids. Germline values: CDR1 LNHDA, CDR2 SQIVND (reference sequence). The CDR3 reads CASSQQKGDQPQHF. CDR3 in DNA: TGTGCCAGTAGTCAACAGAAGGGGGATCAGCCCCAGCATTTT.

The CDR3 nucleotides are TGCGCCAGCAGCCGGGGACAGAACACTGAAGCTTTCTTT. It encodes CASSRGQNTEAFF. The gene calls are TRBV5-1 and TRBJ1-1; possible D gene TRBD1, 6 bases. This CDR3 is 13 amino acids long. The V end lost 4 bases, the J end lost 1 base, and 8 bases lay between the germline ends. Germline-derived CDR1 and CDR2 are SGHRS and YFSETQ.

The chain's CDR3 is CASGGAALGYTF. The CDR3, as DNA: TGTGCCAGTGGCGGGGCCGCGCTGGGCTACACCTTC. The chain carries TRBV19 and TRBJ1-2; possible D gene TRBD1, 5 bases. Germline V gene sequence: CDR1 LNHDA, CDR2 SQIVND (reference sequence). CDR3 length: 12 residues. V lost 8 bases and J lost 8, with 15 bases in between.

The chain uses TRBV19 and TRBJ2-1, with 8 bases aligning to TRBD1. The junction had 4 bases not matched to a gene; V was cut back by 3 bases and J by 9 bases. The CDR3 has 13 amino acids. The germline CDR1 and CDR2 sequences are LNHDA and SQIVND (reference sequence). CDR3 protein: CASSIQQGGEQFF. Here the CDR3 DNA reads TGTGCCAGTAGTATCCAACAGGGGGGTGAGCAGTTCTTC.

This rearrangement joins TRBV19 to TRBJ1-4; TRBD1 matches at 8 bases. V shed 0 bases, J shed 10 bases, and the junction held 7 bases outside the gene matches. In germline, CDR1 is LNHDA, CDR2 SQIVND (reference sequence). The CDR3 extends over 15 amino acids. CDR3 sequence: CASSIEGRGLGKLFF. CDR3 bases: TGTGCCAGTAGTATAGAGGGCAGGGGGCTCGGAAAACTGTTTTTT.

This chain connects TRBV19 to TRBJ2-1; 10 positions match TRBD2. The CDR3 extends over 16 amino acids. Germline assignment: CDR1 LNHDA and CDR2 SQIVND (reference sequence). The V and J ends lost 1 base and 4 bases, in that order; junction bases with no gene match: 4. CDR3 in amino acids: CASSIVRTSGYNEQFF. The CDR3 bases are TGTGCCAGTAGTATAGTTAGGACTAGCGGATACAATGAGCAGTTCTTC.

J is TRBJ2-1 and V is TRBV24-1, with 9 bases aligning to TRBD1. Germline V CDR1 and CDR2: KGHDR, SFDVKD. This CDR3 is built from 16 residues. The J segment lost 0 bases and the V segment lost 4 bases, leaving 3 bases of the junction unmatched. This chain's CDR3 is CATSELQGASYNEQFF. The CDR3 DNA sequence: TGTGCCACCAGTGAACTACAGGGGGCCTCCTACAATGAGCAGTTCTTC.

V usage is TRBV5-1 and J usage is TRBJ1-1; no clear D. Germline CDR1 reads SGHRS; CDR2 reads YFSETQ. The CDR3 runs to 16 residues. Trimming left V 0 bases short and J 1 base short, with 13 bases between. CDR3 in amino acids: CASSLEVHSQNTEAFF. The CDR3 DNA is TGCGCCAGCAGCTTGGAGGTTCACAGCCAGAACACTGAAGCTTTCTTT.

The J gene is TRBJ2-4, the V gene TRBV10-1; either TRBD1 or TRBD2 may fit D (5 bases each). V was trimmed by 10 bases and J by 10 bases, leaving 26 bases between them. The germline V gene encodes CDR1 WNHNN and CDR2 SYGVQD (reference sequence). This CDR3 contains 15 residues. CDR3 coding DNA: TGCGCCACCAAAGGACACGGACTTTCCAAAAGGATTCAGTACTTC. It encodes CATKGHGLSKRIQYF.

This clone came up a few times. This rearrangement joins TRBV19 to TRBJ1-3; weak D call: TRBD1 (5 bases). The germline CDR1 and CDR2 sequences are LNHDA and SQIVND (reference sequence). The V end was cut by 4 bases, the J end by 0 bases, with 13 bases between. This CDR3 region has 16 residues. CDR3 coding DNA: TGTGCCAGTAGTAGGCAGGGTGAACGCTCTGGAAACACCATATATTTT. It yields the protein CASSRQGERSGNTIYF.

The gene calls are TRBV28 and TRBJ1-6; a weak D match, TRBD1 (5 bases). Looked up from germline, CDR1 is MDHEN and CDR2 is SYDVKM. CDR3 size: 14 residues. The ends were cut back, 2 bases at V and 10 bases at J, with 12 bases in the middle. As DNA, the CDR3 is TGTGCCAGCAGTTTAAAAGGGGTGGGGTCACCCCTCCACTTT. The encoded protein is CASSLKGVGSPLHF.

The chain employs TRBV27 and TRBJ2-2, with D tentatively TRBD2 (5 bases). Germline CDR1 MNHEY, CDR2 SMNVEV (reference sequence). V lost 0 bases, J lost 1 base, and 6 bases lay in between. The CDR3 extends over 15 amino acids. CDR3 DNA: TGTGCCAGCAGTTTATCCGGGATGAACACCGGGGAGCTGTTTTTT. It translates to CASSLSGMNTGELFF.

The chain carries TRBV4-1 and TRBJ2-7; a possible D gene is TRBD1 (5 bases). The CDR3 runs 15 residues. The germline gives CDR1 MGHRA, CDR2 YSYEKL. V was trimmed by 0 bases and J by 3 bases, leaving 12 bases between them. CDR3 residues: CASSQDVTGNYEQYF. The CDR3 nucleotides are TGCGCCAGCAGCCAAGATGTCACAGGAAACTACGAGCAGTACTTC.

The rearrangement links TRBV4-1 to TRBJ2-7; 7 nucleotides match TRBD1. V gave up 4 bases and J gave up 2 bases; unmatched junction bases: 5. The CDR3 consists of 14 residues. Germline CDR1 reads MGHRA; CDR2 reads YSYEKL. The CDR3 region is CASSLQGSTYEQYF. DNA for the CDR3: TGCGCCAGCAGCCTACAGGGGAGTACCTACGAGCAGTACTTC.

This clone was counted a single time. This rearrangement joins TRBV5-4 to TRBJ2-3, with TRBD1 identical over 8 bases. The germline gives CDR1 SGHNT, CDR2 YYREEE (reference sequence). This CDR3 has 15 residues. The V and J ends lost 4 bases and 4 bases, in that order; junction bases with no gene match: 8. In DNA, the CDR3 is TGTGCCAGCAGCGTACAGGGGGTTCGGGCAGATACGCAGTATTTT. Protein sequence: CASSVQGVRADTQYF. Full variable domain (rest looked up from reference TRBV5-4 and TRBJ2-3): ETGVTQSPTHLIKTRGQQVTLRCSSQSGHNTVSWYQQALGQGPQFIFQYYREEENGRGNFPPRFSGLQFPNYSSELNVNALELDDSALYLCASSVQGVRADTQYFGPGTRLTVL.

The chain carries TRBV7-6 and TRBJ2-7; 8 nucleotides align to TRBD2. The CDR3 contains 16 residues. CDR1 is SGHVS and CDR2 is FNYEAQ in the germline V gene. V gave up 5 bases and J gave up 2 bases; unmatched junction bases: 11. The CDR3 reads CASSRGGVAGPYEQYF. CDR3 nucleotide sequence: TGTGCCAGCAGCCGGGGAGGTGTAGCGGGACCCTACGAGCAGTACTTC. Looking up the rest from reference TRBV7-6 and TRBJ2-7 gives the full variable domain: GAGVSQSPRYKVTKRGQDVALRCDPISGHVSLYWYRQALGQGPEFLTYFNYEAQQDKSGLPNDRFSAERPEGSISTLTIQRTEQRDSAMYRCASSRGGVAGPYEQYFGPGTRLTVT.

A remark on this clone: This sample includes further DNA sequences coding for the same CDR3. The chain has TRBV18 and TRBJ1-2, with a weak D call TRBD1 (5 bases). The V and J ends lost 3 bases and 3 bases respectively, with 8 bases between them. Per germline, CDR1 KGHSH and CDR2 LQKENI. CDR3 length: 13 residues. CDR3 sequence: CASSPGQDYGYTF. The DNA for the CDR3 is TGTGCCAGCTCACCGGGGCAGGACTATGGCTACACCTTC.

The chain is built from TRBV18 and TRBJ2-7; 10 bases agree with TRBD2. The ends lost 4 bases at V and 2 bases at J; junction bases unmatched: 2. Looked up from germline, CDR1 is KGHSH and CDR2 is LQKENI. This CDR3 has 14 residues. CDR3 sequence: CASSRLAGAYEQYF. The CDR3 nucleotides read TGTGCCAGCTCACGGCTAGCGGGAGCCTACGAGCAGTACTTC.

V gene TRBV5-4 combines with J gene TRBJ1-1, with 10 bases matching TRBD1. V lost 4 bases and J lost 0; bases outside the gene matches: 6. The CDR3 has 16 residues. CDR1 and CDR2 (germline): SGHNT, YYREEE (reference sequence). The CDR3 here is CASSADRGNMNTEAFF. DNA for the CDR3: TGTGCCAGCAGCGCGGACAGGGGGAATATGAACACTGAAGCTTTCTTT. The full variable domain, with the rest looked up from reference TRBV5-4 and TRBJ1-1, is ETGVTQSPTHLIKTRGQQVTLRCSSQSGHNTVSWYQQALGQGPQFIFQYYREEENGRGNFPPRFSGLQFPNYSSELNVNALELDDSALYLCASSADRGNMNTEAFFGQGTRLTVV.

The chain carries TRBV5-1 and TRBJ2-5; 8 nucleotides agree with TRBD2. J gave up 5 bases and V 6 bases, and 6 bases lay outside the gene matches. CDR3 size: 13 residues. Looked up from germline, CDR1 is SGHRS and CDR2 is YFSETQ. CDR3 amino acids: CASKIAGRETQYF. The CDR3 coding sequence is TGCGCCAGCAAAATAGCGGGGAGGGAGACCCAGTACTTC.

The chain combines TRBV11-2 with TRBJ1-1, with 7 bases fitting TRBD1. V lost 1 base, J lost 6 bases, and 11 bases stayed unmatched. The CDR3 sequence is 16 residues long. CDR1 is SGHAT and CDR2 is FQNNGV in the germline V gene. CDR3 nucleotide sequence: TGTGCCAGCAGCTTAGTAACGGAAGGGGGCGGACCTGAAGCTTTCTTT. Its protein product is CASSLVTEGGGPEAFF.

The CDR3 nucleotides read TGTGCCAGCAGCTTATTTAGGACGCCTCGAATGAACACTGAAGCTTTCTTT. It specifies CASSLFRTPRMNTEAFF. The chain links TRBV7-9 to TRBJ1-1, with D unclear. The CDR3 has 17 amino acids. Between the trimmed V and J ends, which lost 2 bases and 0 bases, there was a span of 16 bases. Germline V gene sequence: CDR1 SEHNR, CDR2 FQNEAQ (reference sequence).

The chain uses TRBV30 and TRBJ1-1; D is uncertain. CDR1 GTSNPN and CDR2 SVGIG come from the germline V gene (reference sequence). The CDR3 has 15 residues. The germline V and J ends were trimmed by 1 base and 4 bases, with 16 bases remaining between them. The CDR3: CAWSEWAWVGTEAFF. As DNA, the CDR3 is TGTGCCTGGAGTGAGTGGGCGTGGGTCGGCACTGAAGCTTTCTTT.

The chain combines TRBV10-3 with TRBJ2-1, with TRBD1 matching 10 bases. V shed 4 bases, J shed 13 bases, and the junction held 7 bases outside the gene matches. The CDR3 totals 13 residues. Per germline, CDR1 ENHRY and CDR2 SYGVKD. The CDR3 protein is CAISALGQGVQFF. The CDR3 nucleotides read TGTGCCATCAGTGCCCTCGGACAGGGGGTCCAGTTCTTC.

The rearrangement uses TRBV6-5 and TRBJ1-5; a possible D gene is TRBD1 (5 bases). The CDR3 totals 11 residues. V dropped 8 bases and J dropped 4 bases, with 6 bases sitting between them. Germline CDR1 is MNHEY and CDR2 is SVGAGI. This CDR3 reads CASGTNQPQHF. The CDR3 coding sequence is TGTGCCAGCGGGACGAATCAGCCCCAGCATTTT.

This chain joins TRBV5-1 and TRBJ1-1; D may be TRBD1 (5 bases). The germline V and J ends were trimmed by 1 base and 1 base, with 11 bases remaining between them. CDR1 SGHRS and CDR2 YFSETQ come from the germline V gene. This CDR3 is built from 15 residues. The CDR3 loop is CASSLYQGKNTEAFF. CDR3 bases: TGCGCCAGCAGCTTGTATCAGGGAAAGAACACTGAAGCTTTCTTT.

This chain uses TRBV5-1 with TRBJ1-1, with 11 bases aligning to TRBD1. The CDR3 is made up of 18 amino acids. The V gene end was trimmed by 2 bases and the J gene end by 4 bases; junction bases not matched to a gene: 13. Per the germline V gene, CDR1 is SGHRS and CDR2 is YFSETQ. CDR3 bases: TGCGCCAGCAGCTTTAACCTCCGGGACAGGGGGTTTGGCACTGAAGCTTTCTTT. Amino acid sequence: CASSFNLRDRGFGTEAFF.